This TCR beta chain was sequenced during a study of post-analysis software for immune sequencing data. Study details: Multiple sclerosis in the patients followed relapsing-remitting, secondary progressive and progressive-relapsing courses.

As for this clonotype: Antigen unknown.

The junction had 13 bases not matched to a gene; V was cut back by 4 bases and J by 2 bases. Germline CDR1 SGHRS, CDR2 YFSETQ. The length of the CDR3 is 17 residues. Overall study findings and caveats: Those samples that were prepared in the same batch co-clustered strongly by F measure. Those with multiple sclerosis, the patient group, showed significantly lower normalized Chao1 diversity than controls. TRBV segments more frequent in patients than in controls numbered roughly 5 and included TRBV5-6, TRBV5-1 and TRBV20-1.

Every TCR beta cDNA library bore unique molecular identifiers. Yield was roughly 0.5 million cDNA molecules from roughly 0.93 to 9.6 million T cells. TCRdb re-derived calls from the PCR reads in MiXCR, one entry per CDR3 protein. The sample contains around 500,000 distinct CDR3 sequences, approximately 31% of which appear only once. The sample consisted of blood. The receptor was derived from a girl younger than 18 with multiple sclerosis. This chain links TRBV5-1 with TRBJ2-5, with TRBD1 identical over 8 bases. The chain's CDR3 is CASSHGARTGRQETQYF. In nucleotides, the CDR3 is TGCGCCAGCAGCCATGGGGCCAGGACAGGGAGACAAGAGACCCAGTACTTC.